These 26 T cell receptor beta chains were all obtained from the same sample, sequenced in a study of T cell repertoires in cytomegalovirus infection. TCRdb itself ran the reads through MiXCR, one entry per CDR3 protein. The repertoire holds around 78,000 distinct CDR3 sequences, with 35% to 50% as singletons. Which antigens these TCRs recognize remains unknown. The specimen comprised CD8+ T cells from cultured PBMCs, sampled from culture after CMV antigen stimulation. All receptors come from a human donor in good health (CMV status not recorded). Some clones in this sample may be carry-over from other donors' samples.

The genes are TRBV27 and TRBJ1-2, with D maybe TRBD1 (6 bases). The germline CDR1 and CDR2 sequences are MNHEY and SMNVEV (reference sequence). Between the trimmed V and J ends, which lost 6 bases and 1 base, there was a span of 15 bases. This CDR3 comprises 15 residues. This CDR3 reads CASSIRPDSNYGYTF. Written as DNA, the CDR3 is TGTGCCAGCAGCATCCGTCCGGACAGTAACTATGGCTACACCTTC.

The chain links TRBV2 to TRBJ1-1; D perhaps matches TRBD1 (6 bases). The CDR3 is made up of 14 amino acids. CDR1 and CDR2 (germline): SNHLY, FYNNEI. Trimming left V 3 bases short and J 7 bases short, with 15 bases between. As DNA, the CDR3 is TGTGCCAGCAGTGACAACAGGGCCGAACGTGAAGCTTTCTTT. It codes for CASSDNRAEREAFF.

This clonotype was seen a handful of times. V usage is TRBV4-1 and J usage is TRBJ2-1; 8 nucleotides match TRBD1. This CDR3 spans 17 amino acids. CDR1 and CDR2 (germline): MGHRA, YSYEKL. J was trimmed by 4 bases and V by 1 base; bases with no gene match: 9. The CDR3 region is CASSQGFGGQAYNEQFF. The CDR3 nucleotides are TGCGCCAGCAGCCAAGGGTTTGGGGGACAGGCGTACAATGAGCAGTTCTTC.

This chain connects TRBV6-2 or TRBV6-3 to TRBJ2-5; the match to TRBD1 covers 10 bases. With V trimmed by 2 bases and J by 4 bases, 4 bases remained unmatched. The CDR3 is 15 residues long. CDR1 MNHEY and CDR2 SVGEGT come from the germline V gene. CDR3 loop: CASSYRDRGIETQYF. In DNA form, the CDR3 reads TGTGCCAGCAGTTACCGGGACAGGGGTATAGAGACCCAGTACTTC.

This clonotype has ten or more counts. The gene calls are TRBV4-2 and TRBJ2-2; TRBD2 matches 10 bases. CDR3 length: 16 amino acids. Germline V gene data show CDR1 as LGHNA and CDR2 as YNFKEQ. V was clipped by 7 bases and J by 2 bases; unmatched bases: 7. CDR3 in amino acids: CASNPLAGDNTGELFF. DNA for the CDR3: TGTGCCAGCAACCCTCTAGCGGGGGATAACACCGGGGAGCTGTTTTTT.

This chain uses TRBV4-2 with TRBJ1-2; D call uncertain. Germline V gene lookup returns CDR1 LGHNA and CDR2 YNFKEQ. V was shortened by 1 base and J by 6 bases, with 6 bases between the two germline ends. This CDR3 has 12 amino acids. CDR3 coding DNA: TGTGCCAGCAGCCAAGGGCCGGATGGCTACACCTTC. This translates into CASSQGPDGYTF.

The chain is built from TRBV3-1 and TRBJ1-3; the match to TRBD1 covers 7 bases. V lost 4 bases and J lost 4; bases outside the gene matches: 13. The CDR3 is made up of 17 amino acids. Germline V gene sequence: CDR1 LGHDT, CDR2 YNNKEL (reference sequence). The CDR3 DNA follows: TGTGCCAGCAGCCCCTCGGAGGGGGCAGAATCGGGAAACACCATATATTTT. Its protein is CASSPSEGAESGNTIYF.

Of note for this clonotype: Relative to the germline gene, one junction end is altered; a read error may explain this. The V call is TRBV5-1, the J call TRBJ2-1, with D perhaps TRBD2 (5 bases). The CDR3 consists of 16 residues. Germline loops: CDR1 SGHRS, CDR2 YFSETQ. Here the CDR3 DNA reads TGCGCCAGCAGCTTGGTGCCAGCGGCGGGCGGCAATGAGCAGCTCTTC. Protein sequence: CASSLVPAAGGNEQLF.

The table lists this clonotype with a count of one. The genes are TRBV19 and TRBJ1-5; D unclear. The length of the CDR3 is 15 residues. Germline V gene lookup returns CDR1 LNHDA and CDR2 SQIVND (reference sequence). Trimming left V 3 bases short and J 3 bases short, with 12 bases between. CDR3 coding DNA: TGTGCCAGTAGTATTGGGTCGGGGTCCAATCAGCCCCAGCATTTT. It encodes CASSIGSGSNQPQHF.

This clonotype was seen only a few times. The chain combines TRBV19 with TRBJ2-7; D perhaps matches TRBD1 (6 bases). There are 15 residues in the CDR3. The V end was cut by 5 bases, the J end by 2 bases, with 16 bases between. Germline V lookup: CDR1 LNHDA, CDR2 SQIVND (reference sequence). CDR3 bases: TGTGCCAGTAGTCCGACGGGACAACGAACCTACGAGCAGTACTTC. It codes for CASSPTGQRTYEQYF.

CDR3 region: CASSDKLSNQPQHF. The CDR3 coding sequence is TGTGCCAGCAGTGATAAGCTTAGCAATCAGCCCCAGCATTTT. The chain couples TRBV2 to TRBJ1-5; D is unresolved. From germline, CDR1 is SNHLY and CDR2 FYNNEI. Deletions cut 3 bases from V and 0 bases from J, with 6 bases between. The CDR3 extends over 14 amino acids.

The chain uses TRBV11-2 and TRBJ2-5, with TRBD1 as a possible D gene (5 bases). Looked up from germline, CDR1 is SGHAT and CDR2 is FQNNGV. The V gene lost 4 bases and the J gene lost 4 bases, with 10 bases spanning the gap. CDR3 length equals 13 residues. The CDR3: CASSWTQGETQYF. The CDR3 DNA is TGTGCCAGCAGCTGGACACAAGGAGAGACCCAGTACTTC.

The chain combines TRBV12-3 or TRBV12-4 with TRBJ1-6; no reliable D call. V lost 7 bases to trimming and J lost 10 bases, with 17 bases between them. The CDR3 totals 14 residues. This CDR3 is CASNDESRVSPLHF. CDR3 nucleotide sequence: TGTGCCAGCAACGATGAATCGCGGGTGTCACCCCTCCACTTT.

The table lists this clonotype with a few counts. The chain combines TRBV6-2 or TRBV6-3 with TRBJ1-1; 8 bases agree with TRBD1. The germline gives CDR1 MNHEY, CDR2 SVGEGT. The junction had 11 bases not matched to a gene; V was cut back by 2 bases and J by 3 bases. This CDR3 is 17 amino acids long. CDR3 amino acids: CASSYPDRVRYDTEAFF. In nucleotides, the CDR3 is TGTGCCAGCAGTTACCCGGACAGGGTCCGATATGACACTGAAGCTTTCTTT.

This clonotype was detected once. The chain couples TRBV7-8 to TRBJ2-7; D tentatively fits TRBD1 or TRBD2 (6 bases each). The germline V gene encodes CDR1 SGHVS and CDR2 FQNEAQ. The V and J ends lost 5 bases and 5 bases respectively, with 16 bases between them. This CDR3 spans 14 amino acids. This chain's CDR3 is CASSPPPEGDEQYF. CDR3 bases: TGTGCCAGCAGCCCTCCCCCGGAGGGGGACGAGCAGTACTTC. Together with reference TRBV7-8 and TRBJ2-7, the CDR3 gives the full variable domain: GAGVSQSPRYKVAKRGQDVALRCDPISGHVSLFWYQQALGQGPEFLTYFQNEAQLDKSGLPSDRFFAERPEGSVSTLKIQRTQQEDSAVYLCASSPPPEGDEQYFGPGTRLTVT.

This rearrangement joins TRBV6-6 to TRBJ2-1; maybe TRBD2 (6 bases). The CDR3 extends over 14 amino acids. V lost 4 bases and J lost 10, with 17 bases in between. Per germline, CDR1 MNHNY and CDR2 SVGAGI (reference sequence). For the CDR3, the DNA is TGTGCCAGCAGTTCTCGGACCGGGGGTATGGAGCAGTTCTTC. Protein product: CASSSRTGGMEQFF.

This clonotype was picked up a small number of times. The chain couples TRBV5-4 to TRBJ1-1; TRBD1 matches at 8 bases. CDR3 length: 17 residues. After removal of 4 bases from V and 0 bases from J, the junction contained 11 bases not matched to a gene. Germline CDR1 reads SGHNT; CDR2 reads YYREEE (reference sequence). The CDR3 region has the DNA TGTGCCAGCAGCGGCCCGACAGGGGAAACTCTGAACACTGAAGCTTTCTTT. Translation gives CASSGPTGETLNTEAFF. Looking up the rest from reference TRBV5-4 and TRBJ1-1 gives the full variable domain: ETGVTQSPTHLIKTRGQQVTLRCSSQSGHNTVSWYQQALGQGPQFIFQYYREEENGRGNFPPRFSGLQFPNYSSELNVNALELDDSALYLCASSGPTGETLNTEAFFGQGTRLTVV.

This sequence joins TRBV7-2 and TRBJ2-1, with D uncertain. Germline V lookup: CDR1 SGHTA, CDR2 FQGNSA. The germline V and J ends were trimmed by 5 bases and 10 bases, with 12 bases remaining between them. The CDR3 spans 12 residues. CDR3 loop: CASSHLPLEQFF. The CDR3, as DNA: TGTGCCAGCAGCCACCTGCCGTTGGAGCAGTTCTTC.

The chain employs TRBV6-1 and TRBJ2-3; a weak D match, TRBD1 (6 bases). Germline CDR1 is MNHNS and CDR2 is SASEGT. Trimming removed 1 base from V and 6 bases from J, with 11 bases in between. The CDR3 runs 14 residues. CDR3 residues: CASSEGTGSDTQYF. CDR3 sequence (DNA): TGTGCCAGCAGTGAAGGAACAGGGTCCGATACGCAGTATTTT.

The chain combines TRBV2 with TRBJ1-2, with 7 nucleotides matching TRBD1. The trim removed 2 bases at V and 5 bases at J, leaving 8 bases unmatched. The CDR3 consists of 15 residues. The germline V gene has CDR1 SNHLY and CDR2 FYNNEI. The CDR3 nucleotides are TGTGCCAGCAGTGAACCTGCAGGGGGTAATTATGGCTACACCTTC. It yields the protein CASSEPAGGNYGYTF.

A remark on this clonotype: Mismatch with germline at one junction end may stem from a read error. The rearrangement joins TRBV6-5 to TRBJ2-3, with 7 bases lining up with TRBD2. The germline CDR1 and CDR2 sequences are MNHEY and SVGAGI. The CDR3 has 12 amino acids. CDR3: CASSYSGGDFWF. The DNA for the CDR3 is TGTGCCAGCAGTTACTCGGGGGGGGACTTTTGGTTT.

The chain employs TRBV18 and TRBJ2-7, with D perhaps given as TRBD1 or TRBD2 (7 bases each). Trimming removed 4 bases at V and 7 bases at J, with 17 bases between. This CDR3 is built from 14 residues. CDR1 and CDR2 from the germline V gene are KGHSH and LQKENI. CDR3 sequence reads: CASSRTHRGGEQYF. CDR3 nucleotide sequence: TGTGCCAGCTCACGGACGCACAGGGGAGGGGAGCAGTACTTC.

This clonotype is a singleton in its sample. The chain joins TRBV4-1 to TRBJ2-7, with 12 bases lining up with TRBD1. The CDR3 extends over 18 amino acids. From germline, CDR1 is MGHRA and CDR2 YSYEKL. With V trimmed by 4 bases and J by 1 base, 11 bases remained unmatched. The CDR3 coding sequence is TGCGCCAGCAGCCCGAGGGGACAGGGGGCTACGTATTCCTACGAGCAGTACTTC. Protein: CASSPRGQGATYSYEQYF.

This clonotype appeared a few times. At one end the junction does not follow the germline gene, possibly because of a read error. This chain links TRBV7-2 with TRBJ2-3, with TRBD2 matching over 8 bases. CDR1 and CDR2 from the germline V gene are SGHTA and FQGNSA. The CDR3 extends over 15 amino acids. Here the CDR3 reads CASSIHWTSKDTQYF. The DNA of the CDR3 is TGTGCCAGCAGCATCCATTGGACTAGCAAAGATACGCAGTATTTT.

The J gene is TRBJ2-2, the V gene TRBV5-6; D may be TRBD2 (5 bases). The CDR3 length is 15 residues. Trimming removed 0 bases from V and 3 bases from J, with 9 bases in between. CDR1 is SGHDT and CDR2 is YYEEEE in the germline V gene. CDR3 in amino acids: CASSLGGKDTGELFF. The CDR3 nucleotides are TGTGCCAGCAGCTTGGGAGGGAAGGACACCGGGGAGCTGTTTTTT.

The rearrangement joins TRBV4-1 to TRBJ2-3, with 10 bases aligning to TRBD2. Unmatched junction bases numbered 13, after V lost 0 bases and J lost 10 bases. Germline values: CDR1 MGHRA, CDR2 YSYEKL. This CDR3 has 17 residues. The CDR3 protein is CASSQDSGGASRSPQYF. DNA for the CDR3: TGCGCCAGCAGCCAAGACAGCGGGGGGGCCTCGCGGTCCCCGCAGTATTTT.